This TCR beta chain was identified in a study of blood T cells in healthy people across ages. At least 6 million PBMCs were isolated per sample. Together with a sample-barcoded 5' primer, a J-beta primer mix was included in a second PCR lasting roughly 6 to 12 cycles. A minimum of 3 million CDR3-containing paired-end reads was obtained for each sample. TCRdb independently ran MiXCR on the 5' RACE reads; one entry per CDR3 protein. The sample lists about 1.1 million distinct CDR3 sequences, approximately 38% occurring once. Study-wide points: Relative to aged donors, long-lived donors carried more naive CD4+ cells and displayed higher diversity. No conclusive comparison of naive versus antigen-experienced cells was possible with unsorted PBMCs.

V was pared by 4 bases and J by 7 bases, with 17 bases between. The CDR3 runs 14 residues. Germline V gene data show CDR1 as SQVTM and CDR2 as ANQGSEA. Turning to this clonotype: Its antigen is unknown.

Sequenced material: blood. The receptor's source is a young man in good health. V and J are TRBV29-1 and TRBJ2-1; TRBD2 might be the D (6 bases). Here the CDR3 DNA reads TGCAGCGTTGTCATTGCGGGGATCGGGAATGAGCAGTTCTTC. Protein sequence: CSVVIAGIGNEQFF.